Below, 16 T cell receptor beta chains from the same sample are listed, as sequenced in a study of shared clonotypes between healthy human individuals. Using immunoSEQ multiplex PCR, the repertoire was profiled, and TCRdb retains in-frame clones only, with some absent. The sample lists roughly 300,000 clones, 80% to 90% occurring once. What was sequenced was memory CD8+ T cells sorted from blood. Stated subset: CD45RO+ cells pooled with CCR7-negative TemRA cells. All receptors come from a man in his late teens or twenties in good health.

The CDR3 reads CASSQGFSGTGELFF. Written as DNA, the CDR3 is TGTGCCAGCAGCCAAGGGTTTAGTGGCACCGGGGAGCTGTTTTTT. The chain couples TRBV14 to TRBJ2-2; D call uncertain. Trimming removed 1 base at V and 4 bases at J, with 10 bases between. The CDR3 is 15 amino acids. From germline, CDR1 is SGHDN and CDR2 FVKESK.

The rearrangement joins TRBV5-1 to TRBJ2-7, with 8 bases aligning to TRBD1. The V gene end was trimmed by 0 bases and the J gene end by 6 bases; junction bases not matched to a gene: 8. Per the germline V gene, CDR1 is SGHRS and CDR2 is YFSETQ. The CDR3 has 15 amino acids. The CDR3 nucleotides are TGCGCCAGCAGCTTGGGGAATGGACAGGGACTCGAGCAGTACTTC. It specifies CASSLGNGQGLEQYF.

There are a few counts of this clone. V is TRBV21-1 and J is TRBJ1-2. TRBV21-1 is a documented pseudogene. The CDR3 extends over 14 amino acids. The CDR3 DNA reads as TGTGCCACCCTAGGGGACCCCCCGGAGTATGGCTACACCTTC. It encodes CATLGDPPEYGYTF.

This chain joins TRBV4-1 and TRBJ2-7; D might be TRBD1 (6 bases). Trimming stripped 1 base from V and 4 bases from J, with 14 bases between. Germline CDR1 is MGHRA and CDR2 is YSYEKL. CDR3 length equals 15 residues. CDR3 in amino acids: CASSQVSGQWYEQYF. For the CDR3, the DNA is TGCGCCAGCAGCCAAGTCTCCGGACAGTGGTACGAGCAGTACTTC.

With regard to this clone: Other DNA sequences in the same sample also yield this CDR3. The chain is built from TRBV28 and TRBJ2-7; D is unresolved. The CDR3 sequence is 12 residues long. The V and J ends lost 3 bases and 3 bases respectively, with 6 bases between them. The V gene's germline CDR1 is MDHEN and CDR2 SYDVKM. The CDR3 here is CASSLGSYEQYF. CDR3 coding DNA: TGTGCCAGCAGTTTGGGCAGCTACGAGCAGTACTTC.

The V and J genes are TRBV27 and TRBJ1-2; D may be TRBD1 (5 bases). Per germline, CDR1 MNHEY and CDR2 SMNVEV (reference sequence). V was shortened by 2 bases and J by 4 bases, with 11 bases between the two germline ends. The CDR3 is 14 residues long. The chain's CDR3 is CASSLDGGVYGYTF. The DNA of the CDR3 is TGTGCCAGCAGTTTAGACGGAGGGGTCTATGGCTACACCTTC.

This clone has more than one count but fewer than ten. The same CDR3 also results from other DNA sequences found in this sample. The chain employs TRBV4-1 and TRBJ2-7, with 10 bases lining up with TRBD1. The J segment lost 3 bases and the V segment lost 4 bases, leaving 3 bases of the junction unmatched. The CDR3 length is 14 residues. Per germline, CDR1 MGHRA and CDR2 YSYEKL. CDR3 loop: CASSPGQGFYEQYF. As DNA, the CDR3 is TGCGCCAGCAGCCCGGGACAGGGGTTCTACGAGCAGTACTTC.

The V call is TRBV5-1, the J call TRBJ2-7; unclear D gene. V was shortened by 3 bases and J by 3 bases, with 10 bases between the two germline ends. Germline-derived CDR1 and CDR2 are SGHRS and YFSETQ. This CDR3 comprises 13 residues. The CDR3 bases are TGCGCCAGCAGCTCGACTGGATTCTACGAGCAGTACTTC. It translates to CASSSTGFYEQYF.

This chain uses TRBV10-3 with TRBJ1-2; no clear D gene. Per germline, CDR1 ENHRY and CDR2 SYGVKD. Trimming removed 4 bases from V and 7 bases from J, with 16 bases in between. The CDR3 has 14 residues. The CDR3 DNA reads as TGTGCCATCAGTGGGATAGGATCCGTCGGTGGCTACACCTTC. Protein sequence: CAISGIGSVGGYTF.

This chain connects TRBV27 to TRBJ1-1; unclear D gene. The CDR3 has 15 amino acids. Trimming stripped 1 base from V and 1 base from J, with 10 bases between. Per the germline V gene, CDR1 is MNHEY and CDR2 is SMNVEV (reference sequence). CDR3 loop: CASSLWYGQNTEAFF. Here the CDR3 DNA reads TGTGCCAGCAGTTTATGGTACGGGCAGAACACTGAAGCTTTCTTT.

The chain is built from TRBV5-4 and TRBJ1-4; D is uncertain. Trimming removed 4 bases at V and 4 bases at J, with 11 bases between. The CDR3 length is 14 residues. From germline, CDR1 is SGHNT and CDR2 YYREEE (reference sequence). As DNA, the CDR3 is TGTGCCAGCAGCCCGGACGGGAGTAATGAAAAACTGTTTTTT. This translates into CASSPDGSNEKLFF.

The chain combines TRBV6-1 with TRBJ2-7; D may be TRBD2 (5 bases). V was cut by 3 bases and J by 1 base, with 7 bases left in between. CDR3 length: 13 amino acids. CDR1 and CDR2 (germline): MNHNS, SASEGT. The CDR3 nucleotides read TGTGCCAGCAGTGAGAGACTATCCTACGAGCAGTACTTC. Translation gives CASSERLSYEQYF.

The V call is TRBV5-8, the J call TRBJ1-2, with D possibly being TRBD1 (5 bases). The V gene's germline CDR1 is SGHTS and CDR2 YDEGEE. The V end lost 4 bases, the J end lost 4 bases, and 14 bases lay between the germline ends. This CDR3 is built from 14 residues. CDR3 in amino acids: CASSPGHPAYGYTF. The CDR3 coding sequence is TGTGCCAGCAGCCCAGGACATCCGGCCTATGGCTACACCTTC.

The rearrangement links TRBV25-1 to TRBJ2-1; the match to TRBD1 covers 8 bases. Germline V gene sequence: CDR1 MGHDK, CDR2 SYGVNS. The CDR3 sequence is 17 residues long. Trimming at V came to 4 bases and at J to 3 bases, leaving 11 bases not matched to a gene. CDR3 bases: TGTGCCAGCAGTGCCCGACAGGGGCCAGAAGGCTACAATGAGCAGTTCTTC. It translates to CASSARQGPEGYNEQFF.

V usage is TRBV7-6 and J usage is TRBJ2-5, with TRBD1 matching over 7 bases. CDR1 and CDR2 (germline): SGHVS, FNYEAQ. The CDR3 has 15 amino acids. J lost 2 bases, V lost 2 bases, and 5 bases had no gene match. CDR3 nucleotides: TGTGCCAGCAGCTTAAGAGACAGGGTACAAGAGACCCAGTACTTC. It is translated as CASSLRDRVQETQYF.

CDR3 nucleotide sequence: TGCGCCAGCAGCCAAGACGATACGGGGATGTACACTGAAGCTTTCTTT. Its translation is CASSQDDTGMYTEAFF. The V and J genes are TRBV4-3 and TRBJ1-1; D is uncertain. Trimming left V 0 bases short and J 3 bases short, with 14 bases between. Germline values: CDR1 LGHNA, CDR2 YSLEER. The CDR3 runs to 16 residues.